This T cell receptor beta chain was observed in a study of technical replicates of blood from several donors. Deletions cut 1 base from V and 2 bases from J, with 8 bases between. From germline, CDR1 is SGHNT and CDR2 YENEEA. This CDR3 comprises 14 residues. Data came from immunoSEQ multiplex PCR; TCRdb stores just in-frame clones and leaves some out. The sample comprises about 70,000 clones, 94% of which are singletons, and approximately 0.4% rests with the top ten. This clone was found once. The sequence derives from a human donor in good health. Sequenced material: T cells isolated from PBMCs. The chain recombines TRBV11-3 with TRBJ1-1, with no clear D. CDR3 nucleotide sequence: TGTGCCAGCAGCTTAGTGGCCGCTAACACTGAAGCTTTCTTT. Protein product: CASSLVAANTEAFF.